This T cell receptor (beta chain) stems from a study of OX40 agonist ivuxolimab in advanced cancers. At the level of the study: Ivuxolimab, which is an agonistic anti-OX40 (CD134) antibody, was administered to the patients. Anti-PD-1, anti-PD-L1 or anti-CTLA-4 therapy given earlier was allowed, and about 38% had some. Study-wide results and caveats: Both blood CD4+ and CD8+ T cells showed clonal growth by week 6 at 0.1 to 3.0 mg/kg.

Libraries were prepared by immunoSEQ multiplex PCR; TCRdb keeps only in-frame clonotypes and omits some of them. The sample includes 70,000 to 85,000 clones, approximately 86% of them seen just once. CDR3 length: 15 amino acids. The V gene's germline CDR1 is MNHEY and CDR2 SMNVEV (reference sequence). Trimming shortened V by 3 bases and J by 2 bases, and 14 bases separated the two germline ends. Notes on this clone: Its antigen is unknown.

Sequencing used CD4+ or CD8+ T cells sorted from blood, obtained in a trial of the OX40 agonist ivuxolimab. The sequence came from an adult with an advanced solid tumor such as melanoma, head and neck, liver or kidney cancer. The rearrangement uses TRBV27 and TRBJ2-7, with D tentatively TRBD2 (5 bases). The DNA for the CDR3 is TGTGCCAGCAGTTTTTCGACGGACTTCCCCTACGAGCAGTACTTC. Translating gives CASSFSTDFPYEQYF.